This T cell receptor (beta chain) was sequenced during a study of CD8+CD57+ T cells in acquired aplastic anemia. CDR1 is SGHTA, CDR2 FQGNSA, per germline. The CDR3 runs 15 residues. Trimming pared 0 bases from V and 3 bases from J, leaving 9 bases between. TCR beta VDJ and CDR3 were profiled, and genomic DNA was the template. TCRdb fed the reads into MiXCR, producing one record per CDR3 protein. The data hold fewer than 150,000 distinct CDR3 sequences, with 48% observed a single time. The sequence was collected from a human donor in good health, serving as a control. The sample taken for sequencing was sorted CD4+, CD8+, or CD8+CD57+ T cells (not recorded which) from PBMCs. The chain employs TRBV7-2 and TRBJ1-5, with a weak D call TRBD1 (5 bases). The CDR3 DNA reads as TGTGCCAGCAGCTTAGCGGGGGGGGACAATCAGCCCCAGCATTTT. Residues: CASSLAGGDNQPQHF.